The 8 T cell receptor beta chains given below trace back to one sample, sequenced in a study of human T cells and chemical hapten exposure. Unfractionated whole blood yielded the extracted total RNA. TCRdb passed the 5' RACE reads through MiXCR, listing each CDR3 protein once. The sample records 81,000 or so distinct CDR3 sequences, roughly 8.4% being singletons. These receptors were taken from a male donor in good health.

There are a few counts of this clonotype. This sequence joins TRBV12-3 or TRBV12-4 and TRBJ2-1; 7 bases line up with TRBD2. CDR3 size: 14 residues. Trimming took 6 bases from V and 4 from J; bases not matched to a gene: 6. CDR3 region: CASSPGTTYNEQFF. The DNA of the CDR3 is TGTGCCAGCAGCCCCGGGACTACTTACAATGAGCAGTTCTTC.

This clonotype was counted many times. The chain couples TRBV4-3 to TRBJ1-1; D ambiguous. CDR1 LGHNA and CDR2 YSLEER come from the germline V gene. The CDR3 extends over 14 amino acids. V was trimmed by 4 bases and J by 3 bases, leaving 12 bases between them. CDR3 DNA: TGCGCCAGCAGCCCATCGGCAGGTGACACTGAAGCTTTCTTT. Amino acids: CASSPSAGDTEAFF.

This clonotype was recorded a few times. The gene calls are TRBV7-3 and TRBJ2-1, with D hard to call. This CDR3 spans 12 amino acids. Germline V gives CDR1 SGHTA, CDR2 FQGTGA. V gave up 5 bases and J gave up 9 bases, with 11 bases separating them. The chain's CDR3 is CASSISLGEQFF. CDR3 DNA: TGTGCCAGCAGCATTAGTCTTGGTGAGCAGTTCTTC.

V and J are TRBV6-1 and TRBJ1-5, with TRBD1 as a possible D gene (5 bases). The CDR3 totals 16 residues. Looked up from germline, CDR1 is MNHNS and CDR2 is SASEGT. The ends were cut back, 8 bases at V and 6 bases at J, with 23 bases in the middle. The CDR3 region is CASDMPGEGVSQPQHF. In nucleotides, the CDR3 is TGTGCCAGCGATATGCCGGGAGAAGGGGTGAGTCAGCCCCAGCATTTT.

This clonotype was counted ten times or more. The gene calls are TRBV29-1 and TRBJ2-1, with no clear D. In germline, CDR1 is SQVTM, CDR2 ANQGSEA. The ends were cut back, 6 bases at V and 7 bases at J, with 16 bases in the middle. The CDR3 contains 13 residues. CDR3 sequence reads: CSVESLFGNEQFF. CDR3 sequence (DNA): TGCAGCGTCGAGTCACTATTCGGGAATGAGCAGTTCTTC.

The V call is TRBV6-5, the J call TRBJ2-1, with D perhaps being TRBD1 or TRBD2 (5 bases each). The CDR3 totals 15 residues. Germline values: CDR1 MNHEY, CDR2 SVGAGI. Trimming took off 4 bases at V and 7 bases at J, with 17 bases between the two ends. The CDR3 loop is CASSWRQGFGNEQFF. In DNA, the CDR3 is TGTGCCAGCAGTTGGAGGCAGGGTTTTGGAAATGAGCAGTTCTTC.

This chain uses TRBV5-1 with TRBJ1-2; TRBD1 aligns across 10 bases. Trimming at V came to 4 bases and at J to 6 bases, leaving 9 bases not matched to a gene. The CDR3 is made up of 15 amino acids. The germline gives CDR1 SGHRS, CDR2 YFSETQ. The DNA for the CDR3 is TGCGCCAGCAGCCCCCAGACAGGGGGCGTCGATGGCTACACCTTC. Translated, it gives CASSPQTGGVDGYTF.

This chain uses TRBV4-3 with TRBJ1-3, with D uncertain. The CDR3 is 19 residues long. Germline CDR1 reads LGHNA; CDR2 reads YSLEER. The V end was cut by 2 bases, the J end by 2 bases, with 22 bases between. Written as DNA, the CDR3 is TGCGCCAGCAGCCAATACGTCTGGGAGTGGGATTTTACTGGAAACACCATATATTTT. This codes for CASSQYVWEWDFTGNTIYF.